The 32 T cell receptor beta chains reported below all come from one sample, sequenced in a study of cytomegalovirus exposure and HLA in healthy donors. It was with 60 Vbeta and 13 Jbeta primers that the PCR ran. Only in-frame clones appear in the TCRdb table, and some are missing; sequencing was by immunoSEQ multiplex PCR. The top ten clones hold around 6.5% of a sample with about 82,000 clones, roughly four fifths of them seen once. The sequencing input was PBMCs. All receptors derive from a woman in her 50s in good health and CMV-seropositive.

The rearrangement joins TRBV10-2 to TRBJ2-6; D is unresolved. V was clipped by 3 bases and J by 12 bases, with 12 bases between them. Per the germline V gene, CDR1 is WSHSY and CDR2 is SAAADI. The CDR3 has 13 residues. CDR3 amino acids: CASSESQVLVLTF. The DNA of the CDR3 is TGCGCCAGCAGTGAATCCCAGGTCCTCGTCCTGACTTTC.

The chain combines TRBV19 with TRBJ2-1, with 10 bases matching TRBD2. V was clipped by 3 bases and J by 10 bases; unmatched bases: 6. From germline, CDR1 is LNHDA and CDR2 SQIVND (reference sequence). This CDR3 has 14 amino acids. The CDR3 DNA sequence: TGTGCCAGTAGTATTAGCCTAGCGGGAGACGAGCAGTTCTTC. Translated: CASSISLAGDEQFF.

V gene TRBV7-8 combines with J gene TRBJ1-5, with 7 bases identical to TRBD1. The CDR3 loop spans 18 amino acids. In germline, CDR1 is SGHVS, CDR2 FQNEAQ. With 4 bases clipped from V and 0 bases from J, the junction kept 12 bases outside the gene matches. The CDR3 loop reads CASSSSGTAPYSNQPQHF. Written as DNA, the CDR3 is TGTGCCAGCAGCTCTTCCGGGACAGCCCCCTATAGCAATCAGCCCCAGCATTTT.

This clone was seen only a few times. The CDR3 nucleotides read TGTGCCAGCAGCCCCGCCAGACAGCGCTATGGCTACACCTTC. It codes for CASSPARQRYGYTF. The rearrangement links TRBV27 to TRBJ1-2; a possible D gene is TRBD1 (5 bases). This CDR3 is 14 amino acids long. Germline CDR1 and CDR2: MNHEY and SMNVEV (reference sequence). Trimming shortened V by 6 bases and J by 4 bases, and 15 bases separated the two germline ends.

The chain couples TRBV5-6 to TRBJ2-7, with D perhaps matching TRBD2 (6 bases). This CDR3 has 15 amino acids. Between the trimmed V and J ends, which lost 4 bases and 1 base, there was a span of 15 bases. The V gene's germline CDR1 is SGHDT and CDR2 YYEEEE. The CDR3 coding sequence is TGTGCCAGCAGCCCCCGGACGGGACTTTCCTACGAGCAGTACTTC. Its protein is CASSPRTGLSYEQYF.

V is TRBV19 and J is TRBJ2-5; 8 nucleotides line up with TRBD2. The DNA matches TRBJ2-7 better at its end, which makes the J call doubtful. Germline-derived CDR1 and CDR2 are LNHDA and SQIVND (reference sequence). The CDR3 extends over 16 amino acids. The CDR3 loop reads CASSPQGSGGTYEQYF. DNA of the CDR3: TGTGCCAGTAGTCCCCAAGGGTCGGGAGGGACCTACGAGCAGTACTTC.

V and J are TRBV28 and TRBJ2-5; TRBD2 might be the D (5 bases). The CDR3 has 12 residues. Germline assignment: CDR1 MDHEN and CDR2 SYDVKM. The V and J ends lost 6 bases and 5 bases respectively, with 10 bases between them. This CDR3 is CASRRGGETQYF. The CDR3 coding sequence is TGTGCCAGCAGGCGTGGCGGGGAGACCCAGTACTTC.

The chain is built from TRBV30 and TRBJ1-1; D gene ambiguous. The CDR3 sequence is 11 residues long. Germline V gives CDR1 GTSNPN, CDR2 SVGIG (reference sequence). With 1 base removed from V and 4 bases from J, the gap between germline ends came to 4 bases. The CDR3 DNA reads TGTGCCTGGAGTGACAGCACTGAAGCTTTCTTT. Its translation is CAWSDSTEAFF.

The chain carries TRBV5-6 and TRBJ1-2, with D unclear. From germline, CDR1 is SGHDT and CDR2 YYEEEE. V dropped 4 bases and J dropped 4 bases, with 11 bases sitting between them. The CDR3 is made up of 13 amino acids. DNA of the CDR3: TGTGCCAGCAGCAACGGTAGTAGCTATGGCTACACCTTC. This encodes CASSNGSSYGYTF.

The V gene is TRBV7-8, the J gene TRBJ2-2, with TRBD2 identical over 10 bases. After removal of 3 bases from V and 10 bases from J, the junction contained 11 bases not matched to a gene. The germline V gene has CDR1 SGHVS and CDR2 FQNEAQ. The CDR3 has 16 residues. The CDR3 spells CASSFFTSGMEAELFF. For the CDR3, the DNA is TGTGCCAGCAGCTTTTTTACTAGCGGGATGGAGGCGGAGCTGTTTTTT.

In its sample, this clone was seen a few times. The chain is built from TRBV7-8 and TRBJ1-5; 9 bases line up with TRBD1. The CDR3 totals 19 residues. Per germline, CDR1 SGHVS and CDR2 FQNEAQ. V dropped 0 bases and J dropped 0; count of bases not matched to a gene: 9. CDR3 DNA: TGTGCCAGCAGCTTAGCGCGGGGGACAGGGACGTTTAGCAATCAGCCCCAGCATTTT. This sequence encodes CASSLARGTGTFSNQPQHF.

The rearrangement uses TRBV27 and TRBJ2-2; 10 nucleotides line up with TRBD2. This CDR3 is built from 19 residues. Germline CDR1 reads MNHEY; CDR2 reads SMNVEV (reference sequence). V shed 2 bases and J 0 bases; nucleotides not matched to a gene: 9. CDR3: CASSLKIGLADSNTGELFF. For the CDR3, the DNA is TGTGCCAGCAGTTTAAAGATCGGACTAGCGGACTCGAACACCGGGGAGCTGTTTTTT.

The DNA of the CDR3 is TGTGCCAGCAGTGGCAACAGGGGGCCGGGCACTGAAGCTTTCTTT. This sequence encodes CASSGNRGPGTEAFF. The rearrangement joins TRBV28 to TRBJ1-1; 9 positions match TRBD1. Looked up from germline, CDR1 is MDHEN and CDR2 is SYDVKM. This CDR3 spans 15 amino acids. V dropped 5 bases and J dropped 4; count of bases not matched to a gene: 8.

The chain links TRBV18 to TRBJ1-1; weak D call: TRBD1 (6 bases). The ends were cut back, 3 bases at V and 0 bases at J, with 8 bases in the middle. From germline, CDR1 is KGHSH and CDR2 LQKENI. This CDR3 comprises 14 residues. In DNA form, the CDR3 reads TGTGCCAGCTCACCGGGACAAATGAACACTGAAGCTTTCTTT. It encodes CASSPGQMNTEAFF. Drawing the rest from reference TRBV18 and TRBJ1-1, the complete variable domain is NAGVMQNPRHLVRRRGQEARLRCSPMKGHSHVYWYRQLPEEGLKFMVYLQKENIIDESGMPKERFSAEFPKEGPSILRIQQVVRGDSAAYFCASSPGQMNTEAFFGQGTRLTVV.

V gene TRBV14 combines with J gene TRBJ2-3, with 8 positions matching TRBD2. The junction had 6 bases not matched to a gene; V was cut back by 3 bases and J by 1 base. Germline CDR1 reads SGHDN; CDR2 reads FVKESK. The CDR3 is 16 amino acids. CDR3 nucleotide sequence: TGTGCCAGCAGCCAGGTAGCGGGAAAGGGCACAGATACGCAGTATTTT. This gives the protein CASSQVAGKGTDTQYF.

The chain has TRBV28 and TRBJ2-3, with 11 bases identical to TRBD2. V lost 6 bases to trimming and J lost 3 bases; unmatched junction nucleotides: 5. Per germline, CDR1 MDHEN and CDR2 SYDVKM. This CDR3 is 15 amino acids long. The chain's CDR3 is CASSLAGGGTDTQYF. In nucleotides, the CDR3 is TGTGCCAGCAGCTTAGCGGGAGGGGGGACAGATACGCAGTATTTT.

The chain couples TRBV4-2 to TRBJ2-1, with 11 bases aligning to TRBD1. V was pared by 0 bases and J by 9 bases, with 7 bases of the junction left unmatched. Germline V gene sequence: CDR1 LGHNA, CDR2 YNFKEQ. There are 16 residues in the CDR3. The CDR3 DNA reads as TGTGCCAGCAGCCAAGATCAAGGACAGGGGGCGGGTGAGCAGTTCTTC. This encodes CASSQDQGQGAGEQFF.

This clone was seen just once. The V gene is TRBV28, the J gene TRBJ1-2, with unresolved D. The CDR3 is made up of 15 amino acids. Germline assignment: CDR1 MDHEN and CDR2 SYDVKM. V gave up 4 bases and J gave up 4 bases, with 16 bases separating them. Here the CDR3 DNA reads TGTGCCAGCAGTTCGGCGGGAGGACTGGCCTATGGCTACACCTTC. This sequence encodes CASSSAGGLAYGYTF.

This chain links TRBV28 with TRBJ2-1; 8 bases align to TRBD1. The CDR3 length is 16 residues. Germline loops: CDR1 MDHEN, CDR2 SYDVKM. Germline trimming cut 5 bases from V and 0 bases from J; bases unmatched to any gene: 6. The CDR3 is CASSPGGWSSYNEQFF. DNA for the CDR3: TGTGCCAGCAGTCCAGGGGGCTGGAGCTCCTACAATGAGCAGTTCTTC.

The chain couples TRBV6-6 to TRBJ1-1; D unresolved. Germline V gene lookup returns CDR1 MNHNY and CDR2 SVGAGI (reference sequence). Trimming removed 8 bases at V and 2 bases at J, with 3 bases between. This CDR3 region has 10 residues. CDR3 loop: CASGNTEAFF. CDR3 sequence (DNA): TGTGCCAGCGGCAACACTGAAGCTTTCTTT.

The chain couples TRBV27 to TRBJ2-1; 7 bases map to TRBD2. V lost 5 bases to trimming and J lost 3 bases; unmatched junction nucleotides: 7. This CDR3 comprises 15 residues. CDR1 and CDR2 from the germline V gene are MNHEY and SMNVEV (reference sequence). CDR3 nucleotide sequence: TGTGCCAGCAGTATCGTCGGGACTAACTACAATGAGCAGTTCTTC. Its translation: CASSIVGTNYNEQFF.

V usage is TRBV15 and J usage is TRBJ1-1, with D possibly TRBD1 on 5 matching bases. Germline assignment: CDR1 LNHNV and CDR2 YYDKDF (reference sequence). V lost 1 base to trimming and J lost 4 bases, with 13 bases between them. The CDR3 sequence is 15 residues long. CDR3 region: CATSRARGGSTEAFF. CDR3 bases: TGTGCCACCAGCAGAGCCCGCGGGGGAAGCACTGAAGCTTTCTTT. The variable domain in full, with the rest retrieved from reference TRBV15 and TRBJ1-1, is DAMVIQNPRYQVTQFGKPVTLSCSQTLNHNVMYWYQQKSSQAPKLLFHYYDKDFNNEADTPDNFQSRRPNTSFCFLDIRSPGLGDTAMYLCATSRARGGSTEAFFGQGTRLTVV.

This clone was seen a handful of times. The rearrangement links TRBV30 to TRBJ1-2; no clear D gene. The CDR3 covers 13 residues. Trimming pared 0 bases from V and 4 bases from J, leaving 9 bases between. From germline, CDR1 is GTSNPN and CDR2 SVGIG (reference sequence). The CDR3 nucleotides are TGTGCCTGGAGTGTACGATGGAGCTATGGCTACACCTTC. This codes for CAWSVRWSYGYTF.

The genes are TRBV30 and TRBJ1-2, with D possibly being TRBD1 (6 bases). V lost 0 bases and J lost 14, with 13 bases in between. Germline loops: CDR1 GTSNPN, CDR2 SVGIG (reference sequence). The CDR3 is made up of 11 amino acids. CDR3 in amino acids: CAWSVREGGTF. CDR3 bases: TGTGCCTGGAGTGTACGGGAGGGGGGGACCTTC.

The gene calls are TRBV28 and TRBJ2-7; TRBD2 is a possible D gene (6 bases). This CDR3 contains 12 residues. Germline V gene lookup returns CDR1 MDHEN and CDR2 SYDVKM. The V end lost 10 bases, the J end lost 2 bases, and 12 bases lay between the germline ends. CDR3 protein: CATRRGTYEQYF. CDR3 bases: TGTGCCACCAGGCGGGGAACCTACGAGCAGTACTTC.

The chain is built from TRBV4-2 and TRBJ2-1; D possibly corresponds to TRBD2 (6 bases). V lost 1 base, J lost 9 bases, and 13 bases lay in between. This CDR3 contains 14 residues. Germline assignment: CDR1 LGHNA and CDR2 YNFKEQ. CDR3 amino acids: CASSQVGAGGEQFF. CDR3 nucleotide sequence: TGTGCCAGCAGCCAAGTGGGAGCGGGCGGTGAGCAGTTCTTC.

The rearrangement joins TRBV7-9 to TRBJ1-4; D ambiguous. Germline values: CDR1 SEHNR, CDR2 FQNEAQ (reference sequence). The CDR3 loop spans 12 amino acids. The V end lost 6 bases, the J end lost 6 bases, and 8 bases lay between the germline ends. The CDR3 is CASSNYDEKLFF. CDR3 bases: TGTGCCAGCAGTAACTACGATGAAAAACTGTTTTTT.

The chain joins TRBV30 to TRBJ2-7, with D perhaps matching TRBD2 (5 bases). V lost 2 bases and J 6 bases, leaving 14 bases between the germline ends. The CDR3 is 13 amino acids. Germline loops: CDR1 GTSNPN, CDR2 SVGIG (reference sequence). CDR3 sequence reads: CAWSSWGRGEQYF. The CDR3 nucleotides are TGTGCCTGGAGTAGCTGGGGTCGGGGCGAGCAGTACTTC.

This clone was seen a few times. The chain has TRBV6-5 and TRBJ2-5, with 9 bases aligning to TRBD1. V trimming: 7 bases; J trimming: 4 bases; junction bases outside the gene matches: 10. In germline, CDR1 is MNHEY, CDR2 SVGAGI. The CDR3 runs 15 residues. In nucleotides, the CDR3 is TGTGCCAGCAAAACAGGGGGCCAAGGGGGAGAGACCCAGTACTTC. Encoded protein: CASKTGGQGGETQYF.

The chain is built from TRBV29-1 and TRBJ2-5, with TRBD2 matching 7 bases. The J call is in doubt because the DNA end fits TRBJ2-7 better. CDR1 and CDR2 from the germline V gene are SQVTM and ANQGSEA. The CDR3 is made up of 14 amino acids. The CDR3 coding sequence is TGCAGCGTTGCTTGGTCGAGCGGGAAGGTCGAGCAGTACTTC. This sequence encodes CSVAWSSGKVEQYF.

The chain combines TRBV7-8 with TRBJ2-1; tentatively, D is TRBD2 (5 bases). Per germline, CDR1 SGHVS and CDR2 FQNEAQ. V gave up 2 bases and J gave up 6 bases, with 11 bases separating them. The CDR3 runs to 14 residues. CDR3 nucleotides: TGTGCCAGCAGCTTACGGCGGGTCGGCAATGAGCAGTTCTTC. It translates to CASSLRRVGNEQFF.

The V and J genes are TRBV11-2 and TRBJ2-5, with 10 nucleotides matching TRBD1. After removal of 8 bases from V and 5 bases from J, the junction contained 5 bases not matched to a gene. The CDR3 runs 13 residues. The germline V gene has CDR1 SGHAT and CDR2 FQNNGV. CDR3 in DNA: TGTGCCAGCCGACAGGGGGCAGGGGAGACCCAGTACTTC. It translates to CASRQGAGETQYF.